This T cell receptor beta chain is drawn from a study of blood T cell repertoires in COVID-19. Study as a whole: PBMCs, B-cell-depleted T cells, or T cells provided the cDNA or gDNA that made up the material.

Looked up from germline, CDR1 is SGHNT and CDR2 is YYREEE (reference sequence). V shed 4 bases and J shed 9 bases, with 11 bases lying between them. This CDR3 has 12 amino acids. Here immunoSEQ multiplex PCR was the method, and the copy in TCRdb shows in-frame clones only, minus some. The profile covers 100,000 to 150,000 clones, with roughly three quarters appearing a single time and less than 2.5% taken by the ten largest. The chain employs TRBV5-4 and TRBJ2-1; D perhaps matches TRBD1 (5 bases). The sample consisted of peripheral blood. The receptor comes from a woman aged 70 to 79 with acute or convalescent COVID-19. The CDR3 loop reads CASSRTRTEQFF. The CDR3 bases are TGTGCCAGCAGCCGGACACGGACTGAGCAGTTCTTC.